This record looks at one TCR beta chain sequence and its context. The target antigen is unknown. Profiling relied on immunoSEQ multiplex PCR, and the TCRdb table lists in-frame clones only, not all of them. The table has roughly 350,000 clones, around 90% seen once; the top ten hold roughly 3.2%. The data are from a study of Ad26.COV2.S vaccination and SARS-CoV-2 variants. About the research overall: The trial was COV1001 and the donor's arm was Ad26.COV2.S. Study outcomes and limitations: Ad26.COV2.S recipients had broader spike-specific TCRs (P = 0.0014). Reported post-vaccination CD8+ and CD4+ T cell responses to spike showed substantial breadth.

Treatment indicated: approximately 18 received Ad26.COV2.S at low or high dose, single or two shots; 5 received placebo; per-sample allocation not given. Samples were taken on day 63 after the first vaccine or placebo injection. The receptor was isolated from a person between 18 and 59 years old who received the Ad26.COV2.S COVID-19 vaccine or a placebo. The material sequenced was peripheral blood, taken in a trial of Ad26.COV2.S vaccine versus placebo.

CDR3 sequence (DNA): TGTGCCAGTAAAACCTCGGGGGCTAGCGGGCGCTACACCGGGGAGCTGTTTTTT. This codes for CASKTSGASGRYTGELFF. The rearrangement uses TRBV19 and TRBJ2-2; 8 bases are a match to TRBD2. There are 18 residues in the CDR3. J was trimmed by 3 bases and V by 7 bases; bases with no gene match: 16. The germline V gene has CDR1 LNHDA and CDR2 SQIVND (reference sequence).